Presented here are 29 T cell receptor beta chains from one specimen sequenced in a study of cytomegalovirus exposure and HLA in healthy donors. The assay was immunoSEQ multiplex PCR, and TCRdb's table has in-frame clones only and misses some. The data show 90,000 to 130,000 clones, around nine tenths seen once. Material: PBMCs. Receptor source: a woman under 40 in good health and CMV-seropositive.

This chain links TRBV4-1 with TRBJ2-5; no reliable D call. The CDR3 loop spans 13 amino acids. V was clipped by 1 base and J by 3 bases, with 6 bases between them. Germline values: CDR1 MGHRA, CDR2 YSYEKL. The CDR3 spells CASSQGLEETQYF. CDR3 nucleotides: TGCGCCAGCAGCCAAGGTTTAGAAGAGACCCAGTACTTC.

This clone was seen once. J is TRBJ2-1 and V is TRBV2; 11 nucleotides align to TRBD2. The CDR3 sequence is 14 residues long. With 3 bases clipped from V and 7 bases from J, the junction kept 2 bases outside the gene matches. From germline, CDR1 is SNHLY and CDR2 FYNNEI. The CDR3 loop is CASSDTSGGNEQFF. CDR3 DNA: TGTGCCAGCAGTGATACTAGCGGGGGAAATGAGCAGTTCTTC.

This clone was seen a few times. The chain joins TRBV6-5 to TRBJ1-2; TRBD1 matches at 8 bases. Germline CDR1 and CDR2: MNHEY and SVGAGI. CDR3 length: 13 amino acids. Trimming removed 7 bases from V and 3 bases from J; junction bases left unmatched: 4. CDR3 residues: CASTTTGDYGYTF. Written as DNA, the CDR3 is TGTGCCAGCACCACGACAGGGGACTATGGCTACACCTTC.

This clone was picked up one time. The chain carries TRBV29-1 and TRBJ2-3; perhaps TRBD1 as D (8 bases). Trimming stripped 1 base from V and 2 bases from J, with 19 bases between. The CDR3 has 17 amino acids. CDR1 and CDR2 from the germline V gene are SQVTM and ANQGSEA. This chain's CDR3 is CSVEGGSGTGDTDTQYF. The CDR3 DNA is TGCAGCGTTGAAGGGGGGAGCGGGACAGGAGACACAGATACGCAGTATTTT.

This clone has a single count. V gene TRBV7-9 combines with J gene TRBJ2-2, with 8 positions matching TRBD1. The trim removed 7 bases at V and 4 bases at J, leaving 17 bases unmatched. The length of the CDR3 is 18 residues. Looked up from germline, CDR1 is SEHNR and CDR2 is FQNEAQ (reference sequence). CDR3: CASIFPSTRQGPTGELFF. DNA of the CDR3: TGTGCCAGCATCTTTCCTTCTACTAGACAGGGGCCCACCGGGGAGCTGTTTTTT.

The chain recombines TRBV11-2 with TRBJ2-3; 9 nucleotides align to TRBD1. The V gene's germline CDR1 is SGHAT and CDR2 FQNNGV. The ends lost 1 base at V and 4 bases at J; junction bases unmatched: 3. The CDR3 consists of 15 residues. CDR3 amino acids: CASSLGDRDADTQYF. CDR3 DNA: TGTGCCAGCAGCTTAGGGGACAGGGATGCAGATACGCAGTATTTT.

The chain is built from TRBV5-6 and TRBJ2-5; tentatively, D is TRBD2 (5 bases). V lost 2 bases, J lost 4 bases, and 15 bases lay in between. The length of the CDR3 is 15 residues. CDR1 and CDR2 (germline): SGHDT, YYEEEE. The CDR3, as DNA: TGTGCCAGCAGCTTCAACCCAGCTGCGGGAGAGACCCAGTACTTC. Its translation: CASSFNPAAGETQYF. Full variable domain (rest looked up from reference TRBV5-6 and TRBJ2-5): DAGVTQSPTHLIKTRGQQVTLRCSPKSGHDTVSWYQQALGQGPQFIFQYYEEEERQRGNFPDRFSGHQFPNYSSELNVNALLLGDSALYLCASSFNPAAGETQYFGPGTRLLVL.

The V call is TRBV9, the J call TRBJ2-7, with 8 bases aligning to TRBD1. The J segment lost 2 bases and the V segment lost 2 bases, leaving 9 bases of the junction unmatched. Germline V gene sequence: CDR1 SGDLS, CDR2 YYNGEE. This CDR3 has 16 amino acids. CDR3 coding DNA: TGTGCCAGCAGCGTGGGACCCGGACAGGGACCCTACGAGCAGTACTTC. Its protein product is CASSVGPGQGPYEQYF.

V and J are TRBV5-4 and TRBJ1-1; 9 bases are a match to TRBD1. V lost 0 bases to trimming and J lost 0 bases; unmatched junction nucleotides: 6. CDR1 and CDR2 (germline): SGHNT, YYREEE (reference sequence). The CDR3 consists of 17 residues. As DNA, the CDR3 is TGTGCCAGCAGCTTGGTTTTAACAGGGGGCCTGAACACTGAAGCTTTCTTT. It translates to CASSLVLTGGLNTEAFF. The full variable domain, in which reference TRBV5-4 and TRBJ1-1 provide the parts outside the CDR3, is ETGVTQSPTHLIKTRGQQVTLRCSSQSGHNTVSWYQQALGQGPQFIFQYYREEENGRGNFPPRFSGLQFPNYSSELNVNALELDDSALYLCASSLVLTGGLNTEAFFGQGTRLTVV.

The V call is TRBV7-8, the J call TRBJ2-1; D may be TRBD2 (7 bases). The germline CDR1 and CDR2 sequences are SGHVS and FQNEAQ. V lost 5 bases to trimming and J lost 7 bases, with 18 bases between them. The CDR3 loop spans 15 amino acids. For the CDR3, the DNA is TGTGCCAGCAGCCCGAGTAGGACTAGGGGGAATGAGCAGTTCTTC. It yields the protein CASSPSRTRGNEQFF.

This clone was counted between two and nine times. The rearrangement joins TRBV2 to TRBJ1-2; TRBD1 matches 7 bases. The CDR3 is 13 amino acids. V shed 5 bases, J shed 4 bases, and the junction held 4 bases outside the gene matches. The germline CDR1 and CDR2 sequences are SNHLY and FYNNEI. CDR3 in DNA: TGTGCCAGCAGTTACGACAGGGTCTATGGCTACACCTTC. Residues: CASSYDRVYGYTF.

The V gene is TRBV4-1, the J gene TRBJ2-5, with D unresolved. Trimming removed 2 bases from V and 5 bases from J, with 12 bases in between. The germline V gene has CDR1 MGHRA and CDR2 YSYEKL. The CDR3 contains 14 residues. The DNA of the CDR3 is TGCGCCAGCAGCCAACCCGTATACGGGGAGACCCAGTACTTC. It specifies CASSQPVYGETQYF.

The rearrangement links TRBV29-1 to TRBJ2-7, with TRBD1 matching over 7 bases. After removal of 6 bases from V and 2 bases from J, the junction contained 4 bases not matched to a gene. The germline gives CDR1 SQVTM, CDR2 ANQGSEA. This CDR3 is 12 amino acids long. The CDR3, as DNA: TGCAGCGTACAGGGGAGCCCCTACGAGCAGTACTTC. This encodes CSVQGSPYEQYF.

The chain recombines TRBV11-1 with TRBJ2-2; TRBD1 aligns across 9 bases. Unmatched junction bases numbered 8, after V lost 5 bases and J lost 4 bases. CDR1 and CDR2 (germline): SGHAT, FQDESV (reference sequence). The CDR3 runs 16 residues. The CDR3 is CASSAWGQGLTGELFF. DNA of the CDR3: TGTGCCAGCAGCGCATGGGGACAGGGTCTCACCGGGGAGCTGTTTTTT. The whole variable domain, remainder taken from reference TRBV11-1 and TRBJ2-2, is EAEVAQSPRYKITEKSQAVAFWCDPISGHATLYWYRQILGQGPELLVQFQDESVVDDSQLPKDRFSAERLKGVDSTLKIQPAELGDSAMYLCASSAWGQGLTGELFFGEGSRLTVL.

The rearrangement uses TRBV4-1 and TRBJ2-1; TRBD2 agrees at 12 bases. The V and J ends lost 5 bases and 7 bases, in that order; junction bases with no gene match: 3. Germline lookup yields CDR1 MGHRA and CDR2 YSYEKL. This CDR3 contains 14 residues. The CDR3: CASSLGLAGNEQFF. The CDR3 DNA reads as TGCGCCAGCAGCTTAGGACTAGCGGGGAATGAGCAGTTCTTC.

This rearrangement joins TRBV4-1 to TRBJ2-7; 7 bases agree with TRBD2. Germline V gene lookup returns CDR1 MGHRA and CDR2 YSYEKL. V shed 1 base and J 7 bases; nucleotides not matched to a gene: 7. CDR3 length: 14 residues. The CDR3 is CASSQVLGGWEQYF. Here the CDR3 DNA reads TGCGCCAGCAGCCAAGTACTGGGGGGGTGGGAGCAGTACTTC.

A word on this clone: Its ends do not fully match the called genes, so a read error is possible. This sequence joins TRBV11-2 and TRBJ2-2; D possibly corresponds to TRBD2 (6 bases). This CDR3 is built from 15 residues. Germline-derived CDR1 and CDR2 are SGHAT and FQNNGV. The CDR3 here is CASSSGTSNTGELFF. As DNA, the CDR3 is TGTGCCAGCAGCTCAGGGACTTCTAACACCGGAGAGCTGTTTTTT. The variable domain in full, completed from reference TRBV11-2 and TRBJ2-2, reads EAGVAQSPRYKIIEKRQSVAFWCNPISGHATLYWYQQILGQGPKLLIQFQNNGVVDDSQLPKDRFSAERLKGVDSTLKIQPAKLEDSAVYLCASSSGTSNTGELFFGEGSRLTVL.

The chain uses TRBV18 and TRBJ1-2; tentative D call: TRBD1 (6 bases). V was pared by 6 bases and J by 6 bases, with 8 bases between. The CDR3 covers 11 residues. Per the germline V gene, CDR1 is KGHSH and CDR2 is LQKENI. The CDR3 DNA follows: TGTGCCAGCTCCGCAGGGGATGGCTACACCTTC. This codes for CASSAGDGYTF.

The chain carries TRBV30 and TRBJ1-6; a weak D match, TRBD1 (6 bases). Trimming removed 3 bases at V and 9 bases at J, with 21 bases between. Germline V gene data show CDR1 as GTSNPN and CDR2 as SVGIG (reference sequence). The CDR3 runs to 16 residues. DNA for the CDR3: TGTGCCTGGAGCGACCCCCGGACAGCAAACCTTTCACCCCTCCACTTT. As protein: CAWSDPRTANLSPLHF.

The J gene is TRBJ1-2, the V gene TRBV5-4; possible D gene TRBD1, 5 bases. Germline values: CDR1 SGHNT, CDR2 YYREEE (reference sequence). The CDR3 extends over 12 amino acids. V was clipped by 0 bases and J by 6 bases, with 6 bases between them. DNA for the CDR3: TGTGCCAGCAGCTTGGTAGGGGATGGCTACACCTTC. It specifies CASSLVGDGYTF.

The chain has TRBV6-5 and TRBJ2-7; D is possibly TRBD1 (6 bases). The germline V gene has CDR1 MNHEY and CDR2 SVGAGI. Trimming took 5 bases from V and 3 from J, leaving 14 bases between them. The CDR3 is made up of 14 amino acids. Written as DNA, the CDR3 is TGTGCCAGCAGTGTACAGGGAAGGGGCTACGAGCAGTACTTC. Encoded protein: CASSVQGRGYEQYF.

The chain carries TRBV4-1 and TRBJ1-4; a possible D gene is TRBD1 (5 bases). V lost 2 bases, J lost 6 bases, and 10 bases lay in between. This CDR3 contains 14 residues. Germline values: CDR1 MGHRA, CDR2 YSYEKL. The CDR3 here is CASSQLQADEKLFF. CDR3 nucleotides: TGCGCCAGCAGCCAATTACAGGCTGATGAAAAACTGTTTTTT.

The chain carries TRBV5-1 and TRBJ2-5; 12 bases agree with TRBD2. The CDR3 totals 15 residues. J was trimmed by 4 bases and V by 2 bases; bases with no gene match: 3. Germline CDR1 is SGHRS and CDR2 is YFSETQ. This chain's CDR3 is CASSLGLAGTETQYF. DNA of the CDR3: TGCGCCAGCAGCTTAGGACTAGCGGGGACAGAGACCCAGTACTTC.

This clone has more than one count but fewer than ten. The rearrangement links TRBV2 to TRBJ1-5; a weak D match, TRBD1 (6 bases). The CDR3 is made up of 15 amino acids. In germline, CDR1 is SNHLY, CDR2 FYNNEI. Trimming removed 6 bases at V and 2 bases at J, with 14 bases between. The CDR3 region has the DNA TGTGCCAGCAGCAGTACAGGGCTGGGCAATCAGCCCCAGCATTTT. It codes for CASSSTGLGNQPQHF.

The chain joins TRBV9 to TRBJ1-5; 7 nucleotides align to TRBD1. This CDR3 is built from 15 residues. Germline V gives CDR1 SGDLS, CDR2 YYNGEE. V was pared by 4 bases and J by 0 bases, with 4 bases of the junction left unmatched. The CDR3 spells CASSSQGISNQPQHF. DNA of the CDR3: TGTGCCAGCAGCTCACAGGGGATTAGCAATCAGCCCCAGCATTTT.

The CDR3 DNA follows: TGTGCCAGCAGCTTAAGCGGGACAGGTCCTGGTGACGGGGAGCTGTTTTTT. Encoded protein: CASSLSGTGPGDGELFF. The chain links TRBV7-9 to TRBJ2-2, with a tentative D call TRBD1 (8 bases). Germline-derived CDR1 and CDR2 are SEHNR and FQNEAQ (reference sequence). V was trimmed by 2 bases and J by 7 bases, leaving 20 bases between them. CDR3 size: 17 residues.

The rearrangement links TRBV11-2 to TRBJ2-7; 11 bases agree with TRBD2. Unmatched junction bases numbered 8, after V lost 5 bases and J lost 2 bases. The CDR3 is made up of 16 amino acids. From germline, CDR1 is SGHAT and CDR2 FQNNGV. Here the CDR3 DNA reads TGTGCCAGCAGCCGGGGAGGTAGCGGGAGGGCCTACGAGCAGTACTTC. Translation gives CASSRGGSGRAYEQYF.

The chain carries TRBV2 and TRBJ2-5; 9 positions agree with TRBD2. This CDR3 spans 14 amino acids. From germline, CDR1 is SNHLY and CDR2 FYNNEI. Germline trimming cut 8 bases from V and 4 bases from J; bases unmatched to any gene: 8. As DNA, the CDR3 is TGTGCCAGCCTCATTATGCGGGGGGGAGAGACCCAGTACTTC. Translated: CASLIMRGGETQYF.

The chain recombines TRBV6-5 with TRBJ2-7; D might be TRBD2 (6 bases). Germline V gives CDR1 MNHEY, CDR2 SVGAGI. With 10 bases removed from V and 4 bases from J, the gap between germline ends came to 17 bases. The CDR3 consists of 13 residues. CDR3 sequence reads: CATQRRGPYEQYF. The CDR3 DNA sequence: TGTGCCACCCAAAGGAGGGGACCTTACGAGCAGTACTTC.